Presented here are 29 T cell receptor beta chains from one specimen sequenced in a study of regulatory T cells in long-lasting Graves disease (dated by TCRdb to the early 2020s). Interpreted using the paper, the time point label stands for: persistent/refractory GD, antithyroid drugs over 5 years with positive TRAb. For both TCR sequencing and RNA sequencing, RNA was extracted from PBMCs using TRIzol. To prepare the library, multiplex PCR was applied. TCRdb lists the instrument as Illumina HiSeq 4000. To build TCR beta libraries, CDR3 regions were amplified by Arm-PCR using iRepertoire HTBI primers. Using fastp trimming at Q25 and MiXCR clonotype assembly, TCRdb reanalyzed the public sequencing data and kept in-frame beta chains. Each entry is one CDR3 protein sequence, shown with its most common DNA and genes. The sample records about 400,000 distinct CDR3 sequences, around 20% of which are singletons. The ten top clones hold around 21% of the sample.

Sequenced material: peripheral blood mononuclear cells (PBMCs), taken when the disease was refractory, from a patient treated with antithyroid drugs. Receptors originate from a female donor with Graves disease.

This clonotype was counted ten times or more. This chain links TRBV5-1 with TRBJ1-4; D perhaps matches TRBD1 (5 bases). The CDR3 runs 17 residues. Germline CDR1 and CDR2: SGHRS and YFSETQ. Trimming took off 4 bases at V and 0 bases at J, with 16 bases between the two ends. CDR3 sequence reads: CASSEGLGLATNEKLFF. The CDR3 coding sequence is TGCGCCAGCAGCGAAGGTCTGGGACTTGCAACTAATGAAAAACTGTTTTTT.

This clonotype has more than one count but fewer than ten. This chain uses TRBV6-1 with TRBJ1-2; TRBD1 matches at 8 bases. The CDR3 is made up of 17 amino acids. Germline CDR1 MNHNS, CDR2 SASEGT. With 7 bases clipped from V and 5 bases from J, the junction kept 18 bases outside the gene matches. The CDR3 spells CASKGGRQGRPEYGYTF. In DNA form, the CDR3 reads TGTGCCAGCAAAGGGGGAAGACAGGGGCGGCCCGAATATGGCTACACCTTC.

This clonotype occurred many times. V and J are TRBV5-5 and TRBJ2-7, with 10 bases matching TRBD2. J was trimmed by 6 bases and V by 2 bases; bases with no gene match: 8. This CDR3 spans 15 amino acids. The germline V gene has CDR1 SGHKS and CDR2 YYEKEE (reference sequence). The CDR3 reads CASSLSGRGYLEQYF. As DNA, the CDR3 is TGTGCCAGCAGCTTAAGCGGGAGGGGGTACCTCGAGCAGTACTTC.

This clonotype was seen a single time. The V and J genes are TRBV4-3 and TRBJ2-2; 7 nucleotides match TRBD2. Germline CDR1 is LGHNA and CDR2 is YSLEER. The CDR3 is 18 amino acids. V lost 0 bases, J lost 0 bases, and 7 bases stayed unmatched. CDR3 nucleotides: TGCGCCAGCAGCCAAGAAGTCTTTCTAGCGGCGAACACCGGGGAGCTGTTTTTT. Amino acids: CASSQEVFLAANTGELFF.

Many counts were recorded for this clonotype. The rearrangement joins TRBV5-1 to TRBJ2-7; 11 bases match TRBD1. V gave up 4 bases and J gave up 7 bases; unmatched junction bases: 7. The CDR3 is made up of 14 amino acids. The germline V gene encodes CDR1 SGHRS and CDR2 YFSETQ. Here the CDR3 reads CASSQGQGAGEQYF. For the CDR3, the DNA is TGCGCCAGCAGCCAAGGACAGGGGGCGGGTGAGCAGTACTTC.

This clonotype came up many times. V gene TRBV5-5 combines with J gene TRBJ1-1; D gene unclear. V was shortened by 4 bases and J by 4 bases, with 8 bases between the two germline ends. This CDR3 region has 12 residues. CDR1 SGHKS and CDR2 YYEKEE come from the germline V gene (reference sequence). The CDR3 DNA is TGTGCCAGCAGCCAGGTGGGCACTGAAGCTTTCTTT. Encoded protein: CASSQVGTEAFF.

This clonotype turned up a few times. The CDR3 sequence is CASSPRAKNIQYF. CDR3 coding DNA: TGTGCCAGCAGTCCCCGGGCCAAAAACATTCAGTACTTC. The chain uses TRBV28 and TRBJ2-4; D unclear. CDR1 MDHEN and CDR2 SYDVKM come from the germline V gene. The CDR3 has 13 amino acids. Trimming shortened V by 5 bases and J by 1 base, and 6 bases separated the two germline ends.

This clonotype was counted a few times. The genes are TRBV9 and TRBJ1-2; no clear D gene. The CDR3 extends over 15 amino acids. Per the germline V gene, CDR1 is SGDLS and CDR2 is YYNGEE. Trimming stripped 4 bases from V and 2 bases from J, with 15 bases between. CDR3 DNA sequence: TGTGCCAGCAGCCTAGAGGTGGTCACCAACTATGGCTACACCTTC. Translation gives CASSLEVVTNYGYTF. The full variable domain, rest sourced from reference TRBV9 and TRBJ1-2, is DSGVTQTPKHLITATGQRVTLRCSPRSGDLSVYWYQQSLDQGLQFLIQYYNGEERAKGNILERFSAQQFPDLHSELNLSSLELGDSALYFCASSLEVVTNYGYTFGSGTRLTVV.

This clonotype showed up just a few times. A junction boundary mismatches the germline segment, possibly from a read error. This chain connects TRBV2 to TRBJ2-2, with 7 bases fitting TRBD2. The CDR3 totals 13 residues. Germline assignment: CDR1 SNHLY and CDR2 FYNNEI. CDR3 sequence (DNA): TGTGCCAGCAGTGCCAGGGAGGGCGGGGAGCTATTTTTT. Amino acids: CASSAREGGELFF.

This clonotype was seen many times. This rearrangement joins TRBV7-8 to TRBJ2-7, with D possibly being TRBD2 (6 bases). Per germline, CDR1 SGHVS and CDR2 FQNEAQ. This CDR3 has 15 amino acids. Deletions cut 0 bases from V and 1 base from J, with 10 bases between. The CDR3 DNA reads as TGTGCCAGCAGCTTAGCGAGCGGGTTGTCCTACGAGCAGTACTTC. Protein sequence: CASSLASGLSYEQYF. The full variable domain, completed using reference TRBV7-8 and TRBJ2-7, is GAGVSQSPRYKVAKRGQDVALRCDPISGHVSLFWYQQALGQGPEFLTYFQNEAQLDKSGLPSDRFFAERPEGSVSTLKIQRTQQEDSAVYLCASSLASGLSYEQYFGPGTRLTVT.

The rearrangement joins TRBV7-9 to TRBJ2-5; weak D call: TRBD1 (6 bases). Germline values: CDR1 SEHNR, CDR2 FQNEAQ (reference sequence). V was trimmed by 4 bases and J by 2 bases, leaving 17 bases between them. The CDR3 is 16 amino acids. DNA for the CDR3: TGTGCCAGCAGCTATCAGTCAGGGGACCCACAAGAGACCCAGTACTTC. Translating gives CASSYQSGDPQETQYF.

This clonotype was seen ten or more times. The chain employs TRBV20-1 and TRBJ2-7; 7 nucleotides match TRBD2. There are 14 residues in the CDR3. Germline lookup yields CDR1 DFQATT and CDR2 SNEGSKA (reference sequence). V trimming: 3 bases; J trimming: 4 bases; junction bases outside the gene matches: 9. Written as DNA, the CDR3 is TGCAGTGCTAGGGGGGGAGCGGGGTCATACGAGCAGTACTTC. Protein sequence: CSARGGAGSYEQYF.

This clonotype was picked up many times. This sequence joins TRBV28 and TRBJ2-7; 8 nucleotides line up with TRBD2. In germline, CDR1 is MDHEN, CDR2 SYDVKM. This CDR3 has 16 residues. The ends lost 2 bases at V and 9 bases at J; junction bases unmatched: 15. Here the CDR3 reads CASSLRSRGLVLGQYF. The CDR3 DNA sequence: TGTGCCAGCAGTTTACGATCCCGGGGACTAGTACTTGGGCAGTACTTC.

This clonotype showed up just a few times. The V gene is TRBV7-2, the J gene TRBJ1-2, with 11 bases fitting TRBD1. The J segment lost 3 bases and the V segment lost 5 bases, leaving 5 bases of the junction unmatched. Germline V gene data show CDR1 as SGHTA and CDR2 as FQGNSA. This CDR3 has 15 amino acids. The CDR3 DNA reads TGTGCCAGCAGCCGGCGGACAGGGGGCGACTATGGCTACACCTTC. Translation gives CASSRRTGGDYGYTF. Looking up the rest from reference TRBV7-2 and TRBJ1-2 gives the full variable domain: GAGVSQSPSNKVTEKGKDVELRCDPISGHTALYWYRQSLGQGLEFLIYFQGNSAPDKSGLPSDRFSAERTGGSVSTLTIQRTQQEDSAVYLCASSRRTGGDYGYTFGSGTRLTVV.

This clonotype occurred a few times. The rearrangement links TRBV7-9 to TRBJ1-2; D not resolved. This CDR3 comprises 14 residues. Germline V gene lookup returns CDR1 SEHNR and CDR2 FQNEAQ (reference sequence). Trimming left V 5 bases short and J 0 bases short, with 10 bases between. CDR3 DNA: TGTGCCAGCAGCCCAAAGGATGCTAACTATGGCTACACCTTC. Its protein is CASSPKDANYGYTF.

V is TRBV29-1 and J is TRBJ1-1; D call uncertain. CDR3 length: 12 residues. Trimming pared 7 bases from V and 1 base from J, leaving 10 bases between. Germline lookup yields CDR1 SQVTM and CDR2 ANQGSEA. CDR3 nucleotide sequence: TGCAGCGCTCGAGGACGGAACACTGAAGCTTTCTTT. Translation: CSARGRNTEAFF.

Concerning this clonotype: This may be a read error: a much more frequent sequence differs by one nucleotide. This rearrangement joins TRBV19 to TRBJ1-1, with 9 positions matching TRBD1. J was trimmed by 3 bases and V by 5 bases; bases with no gene match: 7. The CDR3 spans 15 residues. Germline-derived CDR1 and CDR2 are LNHDA and SQIVND (reference sequence). CDR3 residues: CASSRGTGRDTEAFF. The CDR3 nucleotides read TGTGCCAGTAGTCGGGGGACAGGGAGGGACACTGAAGCTTTCTTT.

A word on this clonotype: A much more abundant neighbour one base away suggests this may be a read error. V is TRBV3-1 and J is TRBJ1-1; TRBD1 aligns across 7 bases. Looked up from germline, CDR1 is LGHDT and CDR2 is YNNKEL (reference sequence). V was pared by 8 bases and J by 3 bases, with 9 bases of the junction left unmatched. The CDR3 runs 14 residues. The CDR3 nucleotides read TGTGCCAGCGGCCTACAGGGGAAGGACACTGAAGCTTTCTTT. As protein: CASGLQGKDTEAFF. The variable domain in full, completed from reference TRBV3-1 and TRBJ1-1, reads DTAVSQTPKYLVTQMGNDKSIKCEQNLGHDTMYWYKQDSKKFLKIMFSYNNKELIINETVPNRFSPKSPDKAHLNLHINSLELGDSAVYFCASGLQGKDTEAFFGQGTRLTVV.

This clonotype appeared many times. The chain's CDR3 is CASSLFTFSGGTYEQYF. In DNA, the CDR3 is TGTGCCAGCAGCTTATTCACGTTTAGCGGGGGGACCTACGAGCAGTACTTC. The rearrangement uses TRBV7-9 and TRBJ2-7; 10 nucleotides line up with TRBD2. With V trimmed by 2 bases and J by 2 bases, 9 bases remained unmatched. The V gene's germline CDR1 is SEHNR and CDR2 FQNEAQ (reference sequence). This CDR3 has 17 residues. Together with reference TRBV7-9 and TRBJ2-7, the CDR3 gives the full variable domain: DTGVSQNPRHKITKRGQNVTFRCDPISEHNRLYWYRQTLGQGPEFLTYFQNEAQLEKSRLLSDRFSAERPKGSFSTLEIQRTEQGDSAMYLCASSLFTFSGGTYEQYFGPGTRLTVT.

The chain has TRBV10-2 and TRBJ2-2; TRBD1 matches at 10 bases. Germline V CDR1 and CDR2: WSHSY, SAAADI. J was trimmed by 6 bases and V by 2 bases; bases with no gene match: 12. The CDR3 contains 18 residues. The chain's CDR3 is CASSEGGQGSWEPGELFF. CDR3 DNA: TGCGCCAGCAGTGAGGGGGGACAGGGGTCGTGGGAGCCCGGGGAGCTGTTTTTT.

This clonotype was picked up one time. V is TRBV7-9 and J is TRBJ2-3; D possibly corresponds to TRBD1 (7 bases). CDR1 SEHNR and CDR2 FQNEAQ come from the germline V gene (reference sequence). With 11 bases removed from V and 0 bases from J, the gap between germline ends came to 15 bases. This CDR3 comprises 14 residues. This chain's CDR3 is CAGRRGDSTDTQYF. DNA of the CDR3: TGTGCCGGCCGCAGGGGGGATAGCACAGATACGCAGTATTTT.

The J gene is TRBJ2-2, the V gene TRBV29-1; D possibly corresponds to TRBD2 (6 bases). Trimming shortened V by 2 bases and J by 3 bases, and 10 bases separated the two germline ends. CDR1 and CDR2 (germline): SQVTM, ANQGSEA. This CDR3 contains 14 residues. In DNA, the CDR3 is TGCAGCGTTGAAAGCCTAGCGCACACCGGGGAGCTGTTTTTT. The encoded protein is CSVESLAHTGELFF.

This clonotype appeared a few times. The V and J genes are TRBV4-1 and TRBJ2-7; the D is unclear. V was pared by 0 bases and J by 0 bases, with 6 bases between. The CDR3 has 14 amino acids. The germline V gene encodes CDR1 MGHRA and CDR2 YSYEKL. The CDR3 loop is CASSQDTGSYEQYF. CDR3 DNA: TGCGCCAGCAGCCAAGATACCGGCTCCTACGAGCAGTACTTC.

The chain recombines TRBV12-3 or TRBV12-4 with TRBJ2-7, with 12 bases that match TRBD2. The CDR3 is 14 amino acids. V lost 5 bases to trimming and J lost 6 bases; unmatched junction nucleotides: 5. The CDR3 reads CASSPRTSGTEQYF. As DNA, the CDR3 is TGTGCCAGCAGTCCTCGGACTAGCGGGACCGAGCAGTACTTC.

This clonotype was detected only a few times. The CDR3 loop is CSVGDRGLVDYGYTF. The CDR3 nucleotides are TGCAGCGTTGGGGACAGGGGTCTTGTTGACTATGGCTACACCTTC. The chain has TRBV29-1 and TRBJ1-2, with 10 bases lining up with TRBD1. Per the germline V gene, CDR1 is SQVTM and CDR2 is ANQGSEA. Trimming at V came to 4 bases and at J to 3 bases, leaving 8 bases not matched to a gene. This CDR3 comprises 15 residues.

As to this clonotype: The junction and the germline gene differ at one end; a read error may be behind it. This chain connects TRBV15 to TRBJ1-5; D is ambiguous. The germline gives CDR1 LNHNV, CDR2 YYDKDF (reference sequence). There are 12 residues in the CDR3. The CDR3 nucleotides are TGTGCCACCAGCAGCTTGGGCGAGCCCCGGCATTTT. Protein: CATSSLGEPRHF.

A few counts support this clonotype. The chain carries TRBV19 and TRBJ1-5, with 10 bases fitting TRBD1. The germline gives CDR1 LNHDA, CDR2 SQIVND (reference sequence). Trimming took 6 bases from V and 2 from J; bases not matched to a gene: 10. CDR3 length: 17 amino acids. The CDR3 is CASSLRQGAGGNQPQHF. CDR3 DNA: TGTGCCAGTAGCCTTAGACAGGGGGCGGGAGGCAATCAGCCCCAGCATTTT.

The chain has TRBV12-3 or TRBV12-4 and TRBJ2-1, with TRBD1 matching over 8 bases. The CDR3 has 14 residues. Losses at the gene ends were 5 bases for V and 4 bases for J; bases not matched to a gene: 4. The CDR3 reads CASSDRGIYNEQFF. The CDR3 coding sequence is TGTGCCAGCAGTGACAGGGGAATATACAATGAGCAGTTCTTC.

In this sample, this clonotype turned up a few times. The rearrangement uses TRBV2 and TRBJ2-7, with a weak D call TRBD1 (6 bases). CDR1 is SNHLY and CDR2 is FYNNEI in the germline V gene. The CDR3 loop spans 15 amino acids. Deletions cut 3 bases from V and 4 bases from J, with 16 bases between. CDR3 residues: CASSDVAGERYEQYF. CDR3 DNA: TGTGCCAGCAGTGATGTAGCAGGGGAGCGTTACGAGCAGTACTTC.